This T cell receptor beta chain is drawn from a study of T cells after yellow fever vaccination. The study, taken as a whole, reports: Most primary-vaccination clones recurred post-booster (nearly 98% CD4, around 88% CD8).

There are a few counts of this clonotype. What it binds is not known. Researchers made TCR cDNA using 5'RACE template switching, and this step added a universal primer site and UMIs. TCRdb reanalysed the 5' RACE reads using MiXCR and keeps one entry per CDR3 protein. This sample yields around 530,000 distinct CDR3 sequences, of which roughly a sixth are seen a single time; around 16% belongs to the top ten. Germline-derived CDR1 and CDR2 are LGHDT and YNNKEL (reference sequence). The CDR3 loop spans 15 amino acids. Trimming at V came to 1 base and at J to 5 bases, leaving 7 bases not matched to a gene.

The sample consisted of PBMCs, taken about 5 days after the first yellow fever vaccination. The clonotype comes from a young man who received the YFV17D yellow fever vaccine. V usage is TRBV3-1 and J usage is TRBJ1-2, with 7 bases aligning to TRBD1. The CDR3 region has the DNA TGTGCCAGCAGCCAAGCCGACAGGGCGTGGTATGGCTACACCTTC. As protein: CASSQADRAWYGYTF. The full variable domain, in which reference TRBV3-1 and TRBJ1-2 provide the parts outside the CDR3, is DTAVSQTPKYLVTQMGNDKSIKCEQNLGHDTMYWYKQDSKKFLKIMFSYNNKELIINETVPNRFSPKSPDKAHLNLHINSLELGDSAVYFCASSQADRAWYGYTFGSGTRLTVV.